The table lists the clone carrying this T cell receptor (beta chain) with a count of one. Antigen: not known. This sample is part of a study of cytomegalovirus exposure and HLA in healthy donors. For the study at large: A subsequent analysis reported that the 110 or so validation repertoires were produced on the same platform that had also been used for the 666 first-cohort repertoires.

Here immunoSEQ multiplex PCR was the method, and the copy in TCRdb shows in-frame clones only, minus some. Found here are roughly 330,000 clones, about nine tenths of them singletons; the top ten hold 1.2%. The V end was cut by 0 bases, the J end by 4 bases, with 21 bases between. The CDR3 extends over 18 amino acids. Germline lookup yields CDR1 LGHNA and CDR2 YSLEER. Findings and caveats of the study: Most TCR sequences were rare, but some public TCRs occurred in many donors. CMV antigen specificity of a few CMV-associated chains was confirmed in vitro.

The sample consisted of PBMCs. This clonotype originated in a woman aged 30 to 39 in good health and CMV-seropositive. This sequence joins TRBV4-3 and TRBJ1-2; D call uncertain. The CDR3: CASSQDPLEEGAFYGYTF. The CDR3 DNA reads TGCGCCAGCAGCCAAGATCCGTTAGAGGAAGGAGCTTTCTATGGCTACACCTTC.